Here is one TCR beta chain with its context. This CDR3 has 17 residues. CDR1 is SEHNR, CDR2 FQNEAQ, per germline (reference sequence). The V segment lost 4 bases and the J segment 1 base; nucleotides outside the gene matches: 9. This sample was taken from a study of blood T cell repertoires in COVID-19. Study overall: From T cells, B-cell-depleted T cells, or PBMCs came the material, which was cDNA or gDNA.

As originally analysed: Nucleated cell number was recorded as an estimate derived from reference gene primer amplification. The protocol was immunoSEQ multiplex PCR, while the TCRdb copy is restricted to in-frame clones and leaves out a portion. Clone size and V and J calls were adopted from that table, with D and trimming inferred from the DNA. The sample includes roughly 220,000 clones, about 87% of them seen just once. Enrolled through a virtual design, the participants were between 18 and 89 years of age and came from about two dozen US areas. The source material was PBMCs or T cells enriched from blood (not recorded which). This TCR was recovered from a woman aged 25 to 39 who had recovered from COVID-19. The chain employs TRBV7-9 and TRBJ2-7; 11 nucleotides match TRBD2. The CDR3 bases are TGTGCCAGCAGCTCCCCGAACCTAGCGGGGGGTTCCTACGAGCAGTACTTC. Its translation is CASSSPNLAGGSYEQYF. Complete variable domain (other parts from reference TRBV7-9 and TRBJ2-7): DTGVSQNPRHKITKRGQNVTFRCDPISEHNRLYWYRQTLGQGPEFLTYFQNEAQLEKSRLLSDRFSAERPKGSFSTLEIQRTEQGDSAMYLCASSSPNLAGGSYEQYFGPGTRLTVT.